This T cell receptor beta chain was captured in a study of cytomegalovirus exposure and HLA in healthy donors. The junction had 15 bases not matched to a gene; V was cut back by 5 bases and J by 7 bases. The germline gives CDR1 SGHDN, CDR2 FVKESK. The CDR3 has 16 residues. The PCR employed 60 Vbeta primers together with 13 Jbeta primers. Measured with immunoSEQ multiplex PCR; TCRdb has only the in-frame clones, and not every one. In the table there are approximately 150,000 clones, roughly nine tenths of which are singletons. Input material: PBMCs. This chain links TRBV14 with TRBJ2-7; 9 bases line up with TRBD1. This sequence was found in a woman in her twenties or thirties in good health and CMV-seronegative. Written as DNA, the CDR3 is TGTGCCAGCAGCGCTAATACCGGGACAGGGACCCGGGAGCAGTACTTC. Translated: CASSANTGTGTREQYF.